The clone carrying this TCR beta chain was recorded many times. Antigen: not known. Germline V gives CDR1 LNHDA, CDR2 SQIVND (reference sequence). V was clipped by 4 bases and J by 1 base, with 5 bases between them. The length of the CDR3 is 13 residues. All TCR cDNA molecules were individually tagged with a unique molecular identifier. TCRdb processed the 5' RACE reads anew with MiXCR; each CDR3 protein has one entry. The table has 60,000 to 75,000 distinct CDR3 sequences, about 6.3% seen once. This record comes from a study of spatial heterogeneity in lung cancer. Time point noted: sample taken at primary tumor resection. In each case, whole RNA from tumor, nontumor lung or frozen PBMC was sequenced unsorted. General study points: Among blood samples, ubiquitous expanded tumor TCRs appeared more at resection than at follow-up.

The V gene is TRBV19, the J gene TRBJ2-1, with D uncertain. The sample consisted of PBMCs, taken at surgery. The sequence came from a female donor with early-stage non-small cell lung cancer. In DNA form, the CDR3 reads TGTGCCAGTAGTAGTGGGTCCTACAATGAGCAGTTCTTC. It is translated as CASSSGSYNEQFF.